The source of this TCR beta chain is a study of cytomegalovirus exposure and HLA in healthy donors. The PCR used 60 Vbeta and 13 Jbeta primers. The protocol was immunoSEQ multiplex PCR, while the TCRdb copy is restricted to in-frame clones and leaves out a portion. The sample carries some 140,000 clones, roughly two thirds recorded once. Germline CDR1 and CDR2: SGHVS and FNYEAQ. This CDR3 is built from 13 residues. V shed 7 bases and J 5 bases; nucleotides not matched to a gene: 6. The clonotype was recovered from a woman in her thirties or forties in good health and CMV-seronegative. The chain employs TRBV7-6 and TRBJ2-3, with 7 positions matching TRBD1. The sample comprised PBMCs. CDR3 coding DNA: TGTGCCAGCACCCAAGGGGGCAGAGATACGCAGTATTTT. This encodes CASTQGGRDTQYF.